The 4 T cell receptor beta chains reported below all come from one sample, sequenced in a study of blood T cell repertoires in COVID-19. Measured with immunoSEQ multiplex PCR; TCRdb has only the in-frame clones, and not every one. Among under 300,000 clones listed, 81% were seen once. The sequenced material came from peripheral blood. The receptors were sampled from a woman in her sixties or seventies with active or convalescent COVID-19.

The chain has TRBV5-1 and TRBJ2-3; D might be TRBD2 (5 bases). The V gene's germline CDR1 is SGHRS and CDR2 YFSETQ. Trimming removed 1 base from V and 0 bases from J, with 9 bases in between. CDR3 size: 15 residues. CDR3 DNA sequence: TGCGCCAGCAGCTTGCCAAGCGGTAGCACAGATACGCAGTATTTT. This sequence encodes CASSLPSGSTDTQYF.

This chain links TRBV18 with TRBJ1-5; 7 bases are shared with TRBD1. The CDR3 length is 17 residues. J lost 1 base, V lost 2 bases, and 8 bases had no gene match. Germline assignment: CDR1 KGHSH and CDR2 LQKENI. The DNA of the CDR3 is TGTGCCAGCTCACCATGGCAGGGGGTTTTGAGCAATCAGCCCCAGCATTTT. It specifies CASSPWQGVLSNQPQHF.

In its sample, this clone was seen a few times. This chain connects TRBV11-3 to TRBJ2-5, with D tentatively TRBD1 (6 bases). The V end lost 1 base, the J end lost 4 bases, and 10 bases lay between the germline ends. The germline gives CDR1 SGHNT, CDR2 YENEEA. The CDR3 runs 14 residues. CDR3: CASSLGPGVETQYF. DNA for the CDR3: TGTGCCAGCAGCTTAGGGCCAGGGGTAGAGACCCAGTACTTC.

This clone was picked up one time. For the CDR3, the DNA is TGTGCCAGCAGCCAACCCAGACAGGGGCCGAGGGGCTACACCTTC. The encoded protein is CASSQPRQGPRGYTF. This rearrangement joins TRBV4-2 to TRBJ1-2; TRBD1 agrees at 8 bases. Germline lookup yields CDR1 LGHNA and CDR2 YNFKEQ. This CDR3 spans 15 amino acids. V lost 2 bases, J lost 8 bases, and 10 bases stayed unmatched.